This passage covers 29 T cell receptor delta chains from one sample sequenced in a study of gamma-delta T cells after stem cell transplantation. TCRdb reran clone calling via CATT on the RT-PCR reads. The table includes some 10,000 delta-chain clones, 1% to 1.5% detected once. Sample: gamma-delta T cells. These receptors came from a human donor. It is not recorded whose cells these are; they may come from a transplant donor.

Within the sample, this clone is medium-sized. Other DNA variants within this sample encode the same CDR3. J is TRDJ1 and V is TRDV2, with 8 bases fitting TRDD3. This CDR3 comprises 18 residues. With V trimmed by 3 bases and J by 3 bases, 17 bases remained unmatched. The germline V gene encodes CDR1 GEAIGNYY and CDR2 EKD. The CDR3 is CACDPLPPGDTKADKLIF. DNA of the CDR3: TGTGCCTGTGACCCACTTCCACCCGGGGATACTAAGGCCGATAAACTCATCTTT.

Concerning this clone itself: The sample carries other DNA sequences with the same CDR3. The gene calls are TRDV2 and TRDJ1, with 8 nucleotides matching TRDD3. The germline V gene has CDR1 GEAIGNYY and CDR2 EKD. The V gene end was trimmed by 1 base and the J gene end by 4 bases; junction bases not matched to a gene: 4. This CDR3 is built from 14 residues. The CDR3 DNA is TGTGCCTGTGACACGGTACTGGGGGGCGATAAACTCATCTTT. It encodes CACDTVLGGDKLIF.

Concerning this clone itself: The protein in TCRdb stems from a much larger clone and differs at residue 5 from this DNA's translation, likely a read error; here the protein is translated from the DNA. The rearrangement joins TRDV2 to TRDJ1; TRDD3 aligns across 11 bases. This CDR3 is 18 amino acids long. Trimming took 3 bases from V and 2 from J; bases not matched to a gene: 13. CDR1 is GEAIGNYY, CDR2 EKD, per germline. CDR3 in amino acids: CACDAVMGDTRRTDKLIF. The CDR3 nucleotides read TGTGCCTGTGACGCCGTGATGGGGGATACGCGAAGGACCGATAAACTCATCTTT.

A few counts support this clone. One base separates it from a far larger clone, so it is likely a read error. The chain couples TRDV2 to TRDJ1; 10 nucleotides agree with TRDD3. In germline, CDR1 is GEAIGNYY, CDR2 EKD. V lost 0 bases to trimming and J lost 0 bases; unmatched junction nucleotides: 24. This CDR3 comprises 23 residues. Here the CDR3 DNA reads TGTGCCTGTGACACCGTTGAGGTCATGTCTGGGGGATATGGGGCGAAGGACACCGATAAACTCATCTTT. As protein: CACDTVEVMSGGYGAKDTDKLIF.

A word on this clone: TCRdb attributes to this sequence the protein of a much larger clone, which differs from the DNA translation at residue 15; a read error is likely, and the protein displayed is translated from the DNA. V and J are TRDV2 and TRDJ1; the match to TRDD3 covers 13 bases. Germline V CDR1 and CDR2: GEAIGNYY, EKD. CDR3 length: 17 residues. CDR3 sequence: CACAGLGDTQTNDKPIF. In DNA form, the CDR3 reads TGTGCCTGTGCCGGACTGGGGGATACGCAAACGAACGATAAACCCATCTTT.

Ten or more counts support this clone. The chain uses TRDV2 and TRDJ1, with 8 bases fitting TRDD3. Trimming at V came to 5 bases and at J to 5 bases, leaving 15 bases not matched to a gene. Germline V CDR1 and CDR2: GEAIGNYY, EKD. The CDR3 is made up of 16 amino acids. CDR3 DNA: TGTGCCTGTGGCTTTTTTACTGGGGGCCACGCGGATAAACTCATCTTT. It codes for CACGFFTGGHADKLIF.

This clone was seen a few times. The protein held in TCRdb is that of a much larger clone and does not match this DNA's translation at residue 10, likely because of a read error; the protein shown is translated from the DNA. The chain couples TRDV2 to TRDJ1, with D unresolved. Trimming removed 0 bases at V and 0 bases at J, with 22 bases between. The germline CDR1 and CDR2 sequences are GEAIGNYY and EKD. This CDR3 spans 19 amino acids. The CDR3 bases are TGTGCCTGTGACACCCTCTCTGCCCTTGCACAAAGGCACACCGATAAACTCATCTTT. It codes for CACDTLSALAQRHTDKLIF.

The chain combines TRDV2 with TRDJ1; 10 nucleotides match TRDD3. Germline assignment: CDR1 GEAIGNYY and CDR2 EKD. The CDR3 has 17 residues. V was clipped by 0 bases and J by 1 base; unmatched bases: 7. Here the CDR3 DNA reads TGTGCCTGTGACACCGTGACTGGGGGATTTACCACCGATAAACTCATCTTT. It encodes CACDTVTGGFTTDKLIF.

There are a few counts of this clone. A read error likely explains why the TCRdb protein, taken from a much larger clone, differs from this DNA's translation at residue 4; the protein shown is translated from the DNA. J is TRDJ1 and V is TRDV2; TRDD3 matches at 11 bases. The germline V gene has CDR1 GEAIGNYY and CDR2 EKD. This CDR3 has 18 amino acids. The CDR3, as DNA: TGTGCCTGTGGCACCCTCCTTGGGGGATACGCGGCCACCGATAAACTCATCTTT. It encodes CACGTLLGGYAATDKLIF.

This clone was seen ten or more times. The rearrangement links TRDV2 to TRDJ1, with TRDD3 matching over 9 bases. CDR3 length: 18 residues. Trimming at V came to 0 bases and at J to 0 bases, leaving 10 bases not matched to a gene. From germline, CDR1 is GEAIGNYY and CDR2 EKD. CDR3 protein: CACDTLPRLGEDTDKLIF. The CDR3 DNA reads TGTGCCTGTGACACCCTCCCCAGACTGGGGGAAGACACCGATAAACTCATCTTT.

This clone has a count of ten or more. The V call is TRDV2, the J call TRDJ1, with TRDD3 matching over 8 bases. The J segment lost 0 bases and the V segment lost 1 base, leaving 15 bases of the junction unmatched. The CDR3 runs 19 residues. From germline, CDR1 is GEAIGNYY and CDR2 EKD. CDR3 DNA: TGTGCCTGTGACACTTTACTGGGGGCACCCACCGATTACACCGATAAACTCATCTTT. This codes for CACDTLLGAPTDYTDKLIF.

This clone was seen a few times. This chain links TRDV2 with TRDJ1; 8 positions match TRDD3. CDR1 is GEAIGNYY, CDR2 EKD, per germline. This CDR3 region has 20 residues. V lost 0 bases, J lost 0 bases, and 17 bases stayed unmatched. In DNA form, the CDR3 reads TGTGCCTGTGACACCGCACGAGGCTGGGATACGCCCTTGAACACCGATAAACTCATCTTT. Protein: CACDTARGWDTPLNTDKLIF.

V and J are TRDV2 and TRDJ3, with TRDD3 matching 9 bases. CDR1 GEAIGNYY and CDR2 EKD come from the germline V gene. Trimming took 1 base from V and 0 from J; bases not matched to a gene: 9. The CDR3 has 20 residues. The CDR3 nucleotides read TGTGCCTGTGACACATTACTGGGGGACGAGAGCTCCTGGGACACCCGACAGATGTTTTTC. Its protein is CACDTLLGDESSWDTRQMFF.

This clone turned up a few times. A far larger clone lies a single base away; this is likely a read error. This sample also contains other DNA sequences that code for the same CDR3. The gene calls are TRDV2 and TRDJ3; TRDD3 might be the D (6 bases). Germline assignment: CDR1 GEAIGNYY and CDR2 EKD. CDR3 size: 19 residues. The CDR3 loop is CACDTAGDKSSWDTRQMFF. The CDR3, as DNA: TGTGCCTGTGACACCGCTGGGGACAAGAGCTCCTGGGACACCCGGCAGATGTTTTTC.

This clone was detected many times. A much larger clonotype is one base distant, so this may be a read error. The chain is built from TRDV2 and TRDJ3; weak D call: TRDD3 (5 bases). The CDR3 contains 20 residues. The germline V gene has CDR1 GEAIGNYY and CDR2 EKD. Trimming stripped 5 bases from V and 0 bases from J, with 22 bases between. The CDR3 DNA is TGTGCCTGTGGCCGCATACTGGAGGATCCCAGCTCCTGGGACACCCGACAGATGTTTTTC. It codes for CACGRILEDPSSWDTRQMFF.

On this clone itself: A much larger clone differs from this one at a single base, so this may be a read error. The same CDR3 also results from other DNA sequences found in this sample. The V call is TRDV2, the J call TRDJ1, with a possible D match to TRDD3 (5 bases). This CDR3 region has 17 residues. CDR1 is GEAIGNYY and CDR2 is EKD in the germline V gene. Trimming took off 1 base at V and 0 bases at J, with 17 bases between the two ends. CDR3 nucleotides: TGTGCCTGTGACACGCTGGGAGATATACCCTACACCGATAAACTCATCTTT. Its protein product is CACDTLGDIPYTDKLIF.

This clone appeared many times. V usage is TRDV2 and J usage is TRDJ1, with D perhaps matching TRDD3 (6 bases). Looked up from germline, CDR1 is GEAIGNYY and CDR2 is EKD. The V gene lost 2 bases and the J gene lost 3 bases, with 18 bases spanning the gap. The CDR3 length is 16 residues. The CDR3 reads CACDKMGGLRSDKLIF. The CDR3 DNA follows: TGTGCCTGTGACAAGATGGGGGGACTAAGATCCGATAAACTCATCTTT.

This clone has only a few counts. A read error likely explains why the TCRdb protein, taken from a much larger clone, differs from this DNA's translation at residue 12; the protein shown is translated from the DNA. The gene calls are TRDV2 and TRDJ1; D perhaps matches TRDD3 (5 bases). Germline loops: CDR1 GEAIGNYY, CDR2 EKD. The CDR3 runs 19 residues. V was cut by 1 base and J by 4 bases, with 27 bases left in between. CDR3 coding DNA: TGTGCCTGTGACACGTTGAAGGAAGGGTCCTGGGAGACAGGCGATAAACTCATCTTT. The encoded protein is CACDTLKEGSWETGDKLIF.

Comment on this clone: The junction and the germline gene differ at one end; a read error may be behind it. The chain combines TRDV2 with TRDJ1; 13 nucleotides align to TRDD3. The CDR3 has 16 residues. Germline V gene sequence: CDR1 GEAIGNYY, CDR2 EKD. The CDR3, as DNA: TGTGCCTGTGACTCTTTACTGGGGGATACGCGGGGTAAACCCATCTTT. Translating gives CACDSLLGDTRGKPIF.

This clone is labeled as medium-sized (0.01 to 0.1%). The rearrangement uses TRDV2 and TRDJ1, with 10 bases matching TRDD3. The CDR3 has 17 residues. In germline, CDR1 is GEAIGNYY, CDR2 EKD. V was clipped by 3 bases and J by 0 bases; unmatched bases: 9. CDR3 region: CACDAVLGDQYTDKLIF. CDR3 bases: TGTGCCTGTGACGCCGTACTGGGGGATCAGTACACCGATAAACTCATCTTT.

The table lists this clone with a few counts. The V gene is TRDV2, the J gene TRDJ1; 8 positions match TRDD3. V was clipped by 1 base and J by 3 bases; unmatched bases: 15. The germline V gene encodes CDR1 GEAIGNYY and CDR2 EKD. This CDR3 has 18 residues. The CDR3 DNA follows: TGTGCCTGTGACACTTTTCCAACTGGGGGCCGATCATCCGATAAACTCATCTTT. Translation: CACDTFPTGGRSSDKLIF.

As for this clone: Only one base separates this from a far larger clonotype, so it likely reflects a read error. Other DNA sequences from this sample encode an identical CDR3 as well. The V call is TRDV2, the J call TRDJ1; 10 bases map to TRDD3. The CDR3 consists of 15 residues. Germline assignment: CDR1 GEAIGNYY and CDR2 EKD. Unmatched junction bases numbered 5, after V lost 3 bases and J lost 2 bases. Here the CDR3 DNA reads TGTGCCTGTGACCCCTGGGGGATAGTTACCGATAAACTCATCTTT. Its protein is CACDPWGIVTDKLIF.

The sample holds a few counts of this clone. A far bigger clonotype differs at one base, so this is likely a read error. Other nucleotide sequences from this sample produce the same CDR3. V gene TRDV2 combines with J gene TRDJ1; 12 nucleotides align to TRDD3. This CDR3 is built from 17 residues. Germline V gene sequence: CDR1 GEAIGNYY, CDR2 EKD. The CDR3 here is CACDRLTGGYNSDKLIF. Written as DNA, the CDR3 is TGTGCTTGTGACCGCTTAACTGGGGGATACAACTCCGATAAACTCATCTTT.

This clone was counted only a few times. This CDR3 is also generated by other DNA sequences in the sample. V is TRDV2 and J is TRDJ3, with D possibly matching TRDD3 (6 bases). This CDR3 has 20 residues. V lost 7 bases to trimming and J lost 0 bases, with 24 bases between them. Germline assignment: CDR1 GEAIGNYY and CDR2 EKD. The CDR3 loop is CACDPTAGGDSSWDTRQMFF. CDR3 DNA: TGTGCCTGCGACCCAACCGCCGGGGGAGATAGCTCCTGGGACACCCGACAGATGTTTTTC.

Turning to this clone: A read error likely explains why the TCRdb protein, taken from a much larger clone, differs from this DNA's translation at residue 6; the protein shown is translated from the DNA. The same CDR3 arises from other DNA sequences in this sample as well. The chain recombines TRDV2 with TRDJ1; D unclear. Trimming removed 0 bases from V and 0 bases from J, with 13 bases in between. The germline V gene has CDR1 GEAIGNYY and CDR2 EKD. The CDR3 loop spans 16 amino acids. CDR3 protein: CACDTAGGPYTDKLIF. In nucleotides, the CDR3 is TGTGCCTGTGACACCGCGGGTGGTCCGTACACCGATAAACTCATCTTT.

This clone was seen many times. The chain has TRDV2 and TRDJ1; TRDD3 matches 7 bases. With V trimmed by 0 bases and J by 5 bases, 11 bases remained unmatched. Germline CDR1 reads GEAIGNYY; CDR2 reads EKD. This CDR3 has 16 amino acids. The CDR3 DNA reads as TGTGCCTGTGACACCCTGGGGATAAGAGTGGAGGATAAACTCATCTTT. It codes for CACDTLGIRVEDKLIF.

About this clone: The translation of this DNA and the TCRdb protein of a much larger clone differ at residue 8, probably owing to a read error; the protein shown here is translated from the DNA. The gene calls are TRDV2 and TRDJ1; TRDD3 is a possible D gene (6 bases). This CDR3 has 15 amino acids. V lost 3 bases, J lost 0 bases, and 13 bases lay in between. CDR1 and CDR2 (germline): GEAIGNYY, EKD. In DNA form, the CDR3 reads TGTGCCTGTGACTTCCTGGGGAACCACACCGATAAACTCATCTTT. Protein: CACDFLGNHTDKLIF.

This clone has only a few counts. The chain employs TRDV2 and TRDJ1; 13 positions match TRDD3. Germline lookup yields CDR1 GEAIGNYY and CDR2 EKD. V lost 1 base to trimming and J lost 4 bases; unmatched junction nucleotides: 8. The CDR3 covers 17 residues. The CDR3 bases are TGTGCCTGTGACACTCTACTGGGGGATACGCTGCACGATAAACTCATCTTT. Translating it yields CACDTLLGDTLHDKLIF.

This clone was seen a few times. CDR3 in amino acids: CACGPSTGDTGSDKLIF. CDR3 bases: TGTGCCTGTGGCCCCTCAACGGGGGATACGGGATCCGATAAACTCATCTTT. The J gene is TRDJ1, the V gene TRDV2; 10 nucleotides line up with TRDD3. Germline V lookup: CDR1 GEAIGNYY, CDR2 EKD. V lost 5 bases, J lost 3 bases, and 14 bases stayed unmatched. The CDR3 consists of 17 residues.